The rows below give T cell receptor beta chains drawn from one sample of a study of type 1 regulatory T cells. These receptors have no identified antigens. TCRdb called the reads again in MiXCR, with one record for every CDR3 protein. The table has fewer than 75,000 distinct CDR3 sequences, almost 50% seen once. Sequences were obtained from cultured non-Tr1 T cells, either the whole culture or a sorted T cell fraction (not recorded which). The receptor set was obtained from a human donor in good health. The CDR3 runs from the conserved cysteine through the conserved F or W. The D gene is left open where the match is weak. Clone size appears in some rows only: once, few, many, or a class for an expanded clone.

clone_size	j_call	v_call	d_call	cdr3_nt	cdr3_aa
-	TRBJ1-6	TRBV19	-	TGTGCCAGTAGTATCCGCAGGGAGCGGGGTTCACCCCTCCACTTT	CASSIRRERGSPLHF
-	TRBJ1-1	TRBV12-3/TRBV12-4	TRBD1	TGTGCCAGCAGTTTACTAACAGGGGGGAACACTGAAGCTTTCTTT	CASSLLTGGNTEAFF
-	TRBJ1-5	TRBV4-3	-	TGCGCCAGCAGCCAAGATCTAGGGGGTGGGCAGCCCCAGCATTTT	CASSQDLGGGQPQHF
-	TRBJ1-4	TRBV4-2	-	TGTGCCAGCAGCCAAGAGCCTTTAAGGACGGGTGAAAAACTGTTTTTT	CASSQEPLRTGEKLFF
-	TRBJ2-5	TRBV7-8	-	TGTGCCAGCAGCCCTCGGACAGTACGCGAGACCCAGTACTTC	CASSPRTVRETQYF
few	TRBJ1-2	TRBV20-1	-	TGCAGTGCTAACTCAGGGAACTATGGCTACACCTTC	CSANSGNYGYTF
-	TRBJ2-5	TRBV5-4	TRBD2	TGTGCCAGCAGCTTGCGGCTAGCGGGGGAAGAGACCCAGTACTTC	CASSLRLAGEETQYF
-	TRBJ2-7	TRBV18	-	TGTGCCAGCTCACCAACTTTCCCCCACGAGCAGTACTTC	CASSPTFPHEQYF
-	TRBJ1-4	TRBV5-1	-	TGCGCCAGCACGCCAGGGTCGGCTAATGAAAAACTGTTTTTT	CASTPGSANEKLFF
few	TRBJ1-2	TRBV20-1	TRBD1	TGCAGTGCTACCGATACCCGGGACAGGGTCCGTGGCTACACCTTC	CSATDTRDRVRGYTF
-	TRBJ1-6	TRBV9	-	TGTGCCAGCAGCGCATACAGGGTTGGGTCACCCCTCCACTTT	CASSAYRVGSPLHF
-	TRBJ2-1	TRBV28	-	TGTGCCAGCAACGCTTTCGGTAGCTCCTACAATGAGCAGTTCTTC	CASNAFGSSYNEQFF
-	TRBJ2-5	TRBV9	TRBD2	TGTGCCAGCAGCGTAGTCCGTCGACTAGCGGGGGAGGAGACCCAGTACTTC	CASSVVRRLAGEETQYF
-	TRBJ2-1	TRBV5-5	-	TGTGCCAGCAGCTTGCAGGGTGGGGGCAATGAGCAGTTCTTC	CASSLQGGGNEQFF
few	TRBJ1-4	TRBV5-1	-	TGCGCCAGCAGCTTTCAGACTACCGGGACCGCGGCCAGAAAACTGTTTTTT	CASSFQTTGTAARKLFF
-	TRBJ1-3	TRBV5-1	-	TGCGCCAGCAGCTTCCAGGGTGCCTCTGGAAACACCATATATTTT	CASSFQGASGNTIYF